This T cell receptor (beta chain) came from a study of memory CD8 T cells in hepatitis C reinfection. Looking at the study overall: A couple of donors resolved primary infection, then developed chronic reinfection. Peak reinfection sampling occurred 3 to 8 weeks after detected reinfection.

Assay: immunoSEQ multiplex PCR; the TCRdb copy retains only in-frame clones and omits some. The sample comprises around 47,000 clones, approximately 87% of which are singletons, and approximately 1.2% rests with the top ten. Noted time point: peak reinfection, 3 to 8 weeks after reinfection detection. Sorted cells were sequenced directly ex vivo without any in vitro expansion. The Montreal HEPCO cohort supplied donors who inject drugs. Control naive CD8 T cells came from a couple of donors at all three reinfection time points. Trimming cost V 5 bases and J 7 bases; bases outside gene matches: 9. The CDR3 consists of 15 residues. Germline CDR1 SEHNR, CDR2 FQNEAQ (reference sequence).

Source material: naive CD8+ T cells sorted from blood. The source of this sequence is a man aged 18 to 35 with hepatitis C virus infection. This chain joins TRBV7-9 and TRBJ2-1; 9 bases line up with TRBD1. The CDR3 nucleotides read TGTGCCAGCAGCCTAGGACAGGGGAGTCAGAATGAGCAGTTCTTC. This gives the protein CASSLGQGSQNEQFF. The whole variable domain, remainder taken from reference TRBV7-9 and TRBJ2-1, is DTGVSQNPRHKITKRGQNVTFRCDPISEHNRLYWYRQTLGQGPEFLTYFQNEAQLEKSRLLSDRFSAERPKGSFSTLEIQRTEQGDSAMYLCASSLGQGSQNEQFFGPGTRLTVL.